The present T cell receptor (beta chain) was sequenced within a study of cytomegalovirus exposure and HLA in healthy donors. The study's findings and limits: Later analysis reportedly placed an Asian-associated ancestry cluster below the roughly 680-donor mean in N-insertions. Sequencing had likely introduced a cluster of highly shared sequence variants as an artifact.

The V gene's germline CDR1 is SGHTA and CDR2 FQGNSA. With 6 bases clipped from V and 6 bases from J, the junction kept 8 bases outside the gene matches. CDR3 length: 16 amino acids. A single count supports this clone. Its specificity is unknown. With 60 Vbeta and 13 Jbeta primers, the PCR was carried out. Sequencing used immunoSEQ multiplex PCR; TCRdb keeps in-frame clones, though not all of them. This repertoire shows under 200,000 clones, approximately 79% found once; its top ten account for 2.1%. This chain joins TRBV7-2 and TRBJ2-3; 14 bases match TRBD2. Sequencing was carried out using PBMCs. The TCR was taken from a man in his forties or fifties in good health and CMV-seronegative. CDR3 nucleotides: TGTGCCAGCAGGGCGGGACTAGCGGGAGTGGCGGATACGCAGTATTTT. Translation: CASRAGLAGVADTQYF. Variable domain in full (rest from reference TRBV7-2 and TRBJ2-3): GAGVSQSPSNKVTEKGKDVELRCDPISGHTALYWYRQSLGQGLEFLIYFQGNSAPDKSGLPSDRFSAERTGGSVSTLTIQRTQQEDSAVYLCASRAGLAGVADTQYFGPGTRLTVL.